This T cell receptor (beta chain) emerged from a study of T cells after posttransplantation cyclophosphamide. The method was immunoSEQ multiplex PCR; TCRdb's version includes in-frame clones alone and lacks a portion of them. The sample consists of 5,000 or so clones, about 71% of them appearing once. Busulfan-fludarabine conditioning, marrow transplant, and cyclophosphamide on days +3 and +4 were administered. The CDR3 totals 15 residues. Trimming cost V 6 bases and J 3 bases; bases outside gene matches: 5. The source is a male patient between 55 and 70 years old who received an allogeneic stem cell transplant from an unrelated donor, was CMV-positive, and had no GVHD. The T cells may come from the graft donor. Sample: PBMCs, taken after allogeneic stem cell transplant with posttransplant cyclophosphamide. The J gene is TRBJ2-3, the V gene TRBV23-1; TRBD2 agrees at 11 bases. TRBV23-1 is classed as an ORF, of uncertain function. The DNA for the CDR3 is TGCGCCAGCAGAGGACTAGCGGGCGGTACAGATACGCAGTATTTT. Residues: CASRGLAGGTDTQYF.